This record covers a single TCR beta chain. This entry is derived from a study of T cells in Graves' hyperthyroidism and ophthalmopathy. RNA transcripts yielded amplified TCR beta CDR3 regions. HTBI primers were the set used in a first-round RT-PCR of the TCR CDR3. TCRdb reanalysed the multiplex PCR reads using MiXCR and keeps one entry per CDR3 protein. The sample holds some 550,000 distinct CDR3 sequences, roughly 16% seen once. This CDR3 spans 12 amino acids. Per germline, CDR1 LNHDA and CDR2 SQIVND (reference sequence). V lost 4 bases, J lost 13 bases, and 14 bases lay in between. Exclusion criteria comprised uncontrolled infection, other autoimmune disease, pregnancy or lactation.

The material sequenced was blood. This TCR was sampled from a woman between 40 and 55 years old with Graves' ophthalmopathy. The V gene is TRBV19, the J gene TRBJ2-1, with D maybe TRBD2 (6 bases). The CDR3 is CASSTTSPPQFF. The CDR3 DNA reads as TGTGCCAGTAGTACGACTAGTCCCCCTCAGTTCTTC.